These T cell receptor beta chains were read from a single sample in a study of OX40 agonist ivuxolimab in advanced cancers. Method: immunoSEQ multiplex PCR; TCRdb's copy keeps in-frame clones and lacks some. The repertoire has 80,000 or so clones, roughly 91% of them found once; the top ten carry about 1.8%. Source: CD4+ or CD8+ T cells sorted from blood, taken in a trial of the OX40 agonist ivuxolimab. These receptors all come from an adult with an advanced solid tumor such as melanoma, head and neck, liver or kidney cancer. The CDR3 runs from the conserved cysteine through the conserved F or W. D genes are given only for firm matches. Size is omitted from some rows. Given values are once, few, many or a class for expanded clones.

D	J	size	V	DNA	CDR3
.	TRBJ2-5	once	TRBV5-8	TGTGCCAGCAGCCTCAGGGGGGCAGAGACCCAGTACTTC	CASSLRGAETQYF
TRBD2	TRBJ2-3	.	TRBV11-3	TGTGCCAGCAGCTTAGTTGCGGGAGGGGATACGCAGTATTTT	CASSLVAGGDTQYF
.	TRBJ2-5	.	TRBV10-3	TGTGCCATCAGTGGGACAGAACAAGAGACCCAGTACTTC	CAISGTEQETQYF
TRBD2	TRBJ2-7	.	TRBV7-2	TGTGCCAGCAGCTTAGAGGGGGCTAGCGGGAGTTACGAGCAGTACTTC	CASSLEGASGSYEQYF
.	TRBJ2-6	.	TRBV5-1	TGCGCCAGCAGCTTGTTAGGCTTGGCTGGGGCCAACGTCCTGACTTTC	CASSLLGLAGANVLTF
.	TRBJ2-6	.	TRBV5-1	TGCGCCAGCAGCTTGACAGCGTCGACCTCTGGGGCCAACGTCCTGACTTTC	CASSLTASTSGANVLTF
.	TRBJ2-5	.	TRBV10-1	TGCGCCAGCAGTGAGGTTGGGTCCCGGACAGAGAGGGCAGAGACCCAGTACTTC	CASSEVGSRTERAETQYF
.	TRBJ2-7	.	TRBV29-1	TGCAGCGGGGGCGGGGACGGGCGCGAGCAGTACTTC	CSGGGDGREQYF
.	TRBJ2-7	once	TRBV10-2	TGCGCCAGCAGTGGGGCGGGAATCTCGGTCGAGCAGTACTTC	CASSGAGISVEQYF
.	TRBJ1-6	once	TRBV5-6	TGTGCCAGCAGCTTGGTAGGGACCTCACCCCTCCACTTT	CASSLVGTSPLHF
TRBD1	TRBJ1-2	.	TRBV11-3	TGTGCCAGCAGTCAAAAGTCCCTTTACTGGGGACAGCTTAACTATGGCTACACCTTC	CASSQKSLYWGQLNYGYTF